This is a list of T cell receptor beta chains from one sample in a study of cytomegalovirus exposure and HLA in healthy donors. Sequencing used immunoSEQ multiplex PCR; TCRdb keeps in-frame clones, though not all of them. The top ten clones hold about 2.2% of a sample with 150,000 to 200,000 clones, approximately 80% of them seen once. Sequenced input: PBMCs. Every receptor here comes from a woman aged 50 to 60 in good health and CMV-seronegative. CDR3s include the opening cysteine and the closing phenylalanine or tryptophan. The D gene is left open where the match is weak. Not every row has a clone size; where given, it reads once, few, many or a size class.

v_call: TRBV25-1
j_call: TRBJ2-3
clone_size: .
d_call: .
cdr3_nt: TGTGCCAGCAGTGAAGTGGCTAGCGGCACAGATACGCAGTATTTT
cdr3_aa: CASSEVASGTDTQYF

v_call: TRBV15
j_call: TRBJ2-3
clone_size: .
d_call: TRBD2
cdr3_nt: TGTGCCACCAGCAGCCTCAGGGCTAGCGGTTTCACAGATACGCAGTATTTT
cdr3_aa: CATSSLRASGFTDTQYF

v_call: TRBV28
j_call: TRBJ2-7
clone_size: .
d_call: TRBD1
cdr3_nt: TGTGCCAGCAGTACCTCGGACAGGGTGGACGAGCAGTACTTC
cdr3_aa: CASSTSDRVDEQYF

v_call: TRBV7-8
j_call: TRBJ2-7
clone_size: .
d_call: .
cdr3_nt: TGTGCCAGCAGCTTAAGTCAGGGTGGCTACGAGCAGTACTTC
cdr3_aa: CASSLSQGGYEQYF

v_call: TRBV21-1
j_call: TRBJ2-1
clone_size: .
d_call: .
cdr3_nt: TGTGCCAGCAGCAAAATGCATTGGGACAGGGGTTCCTACAATGAGCAGTTCTTC
cdr3_aa: CASSKMHWDRGSYNEQFF

v_call: TRBV28
j_call: TRBJ1-6
clone_size: once
d_call: TRBD1
cdr3_nt: TGTGCCAGCAACTTTCCCGGGACAGGAGGAACCTATAATTCACCCCTCCACTTT
cdr3_aa: CASNFPGTGGTYNSPLHF

v_call: TRBV29-1
j_call: TRBJ2-2
clone_size: once
d_call: .
cdr3_nt: TGCAGCGTTGTATCACACCCCACCGGGGAGCTGTTTTTT
cdr3_aa: CSVVSHPTGELFF

v_call: TRBV4-1
j_call: TRBJ2-7
clone_size: few
d_call: TRBD2
cdr3_nt: TGCGCCAGCAGCCAGAGGTCCCTAGCGGGACTCGGTTACGAGCAGTACTTC
cdr3_aa: CASSQRSLAGLGYEQYF

v_call: TRBV28
j_call: TRBJ2-7
clone_size: once
d_call: TRBD2
cdr3_nt: TGTGCCAGCATCCGGCGGGAGGGCGCCGAGCAGTACTTC
cdr3_aa: CASIRREGAEQYF

v_call: TRBV29-1
j_call: TRBJ1-4
clone_size: .
d_call: TRBD1
cdr3_nt: TGCAGCGTTTCCTGGGACAGGGCTGAAAAACTGTTTTTT
cdr3_aa: CSVSWDRAEKLFF

v_call: TRBV5-1
j_call: TRBJ2-3
clone_size: .
d_call: TRBD2
cdr3_nt: TGCGCCAGCAGCTTGGCCGGAGCGGGAGGAGATACGCAGTATTTT
cdr3_aa: CASSLAGAGGDTQYF

v_call: TRBV6-6
j_call: TRBJ2-1
clone_size: .
d_call: TRBD2
cdr3_nt: TGTGCCAGCAGCGAACGGCGGGGGGGCTCCTACAATGAGCAGTTCTTC
cdr3_aa: CASSERRGGSYNEQFF

v_call: TRBV10-1
j_call: TRBJ1-3
clone_size: .
d_call: .
cdr3_nt: TGCGCCAGCAGGGGGTCCGGCAGCAGCTGGAATCCGGGGGGAAACACCATATATTTT
cdr3_aa: CASRGSGSSWNPGGNTIYF

v_call: TRBV19
j_call: TRBJ2-6
clone_size: .
d_call: .
cdr3_nt: TGTGCCAGTAGTATACCGGGAAGGAGCACTGGGGCCAACGTCCTGACTTTC
cdr3_aa: CASSIPGRSTGANVLTF